The entry below describes one T cell receptor beta chain. The clone's antigen remains unknown. One end of the junction varies from germline; a read error may be responsible. CD8 naive samples were CD45RO-negative cells positively selected for CCR7, giving a CD45RA+CCR7+ population that excluded TemRA cells. Healthy HIV-negative adults with no recently reported acute infections or vaccinations were included as donors. All donors were Caucasian adults living in Nashville, Tennessee, USA. Blood was collected by leukapheresis, and PBMCs were isolated by Ficoll-Histopaque density gradient centrifugation and then cryopreserved in liquid nitrogen vapor phase. Analytical flow cytometry was used to check the purity and quantity of every magnetically sorted T cell population. Genomic DNA was isolated from every sorted fraction and measured by UV absorbance on a Nanodrop 2000c. The CDR3 contains 17 residues, cysteine and phenylalanine counted. Kept here is only the CDR3 DNA, which spans 51 bases and is read in frame from base 1. From the germline V gene (reference sequence), CDR1 is SEHNR and CDR2 is FQNEAQ.

This record comes from a study of shared clonotypes between healthy human individuals (dated by TCRdb to the early 2020s). Study-wide context: The cohort comprised two women and a few men aged 18 to 49 years. Leukapheresis yielded between about 0.8 and 9.5 billion PBMCs per donor. For each donor, three plates each were used for CD4 naive and CD4 memory, two plates were used for CD8 naive, and one plate was used for CD8 memory. To estimate repertoire size and how much clonotype sharing occurs between individuals, the study deeply sequenced the blood TCR repertoires of roughly 5 healthy adults. To increase sequencing depth and limit assay-specific biases, TCR repertoire library preparation and sequencing were carried out by different laboratories using diverse techniques. Overall results and qualifications from the work: Incomplete sequencing was indicated by rarefaction of sorted-subset datasets, despite the large sequencing depth. When a handful of donors were compared, the shared fraction of clonotypes was 5% to 6.5% for naive CD4, approximately 3.5% for naive CD8, 2.3% for memory CD4, and 0.35% to 0.4% for memory CD8. Sampling was limited to blood, and TCR repertoires in tissue likely differ from TCR repertoires in blood. Because the study included only a small number of donors, the genetic and exposure-history diversity represented was limited. Naive subsets generally had larger estimated clonotype richness than memory subsets did. Compared with non-shared clonotypes, clonotypes shared by all four sorted-subset donors had higher generation probabilities. Pairwise subsampling indicated that sequencing depth was expected to affect the degree of clonotype sharing among donors.

Using the deep immunoSEQ assay, TCR CDR3 regions were amplified from genomic DNA by multiplex PCR. Genomic DNA extracted from each cell subset was distributed evenly over all wells of several immunoSEQ 96-well plates, and each plate served as one replicate. Each replicate PCR for sorted subsets received about 220 ng genomic DNA, equal to about 30,000 T cell genomes. Purified libraries were measured with a Qubit 3.0 fluorometer, size-checked on a Bioanalyzer 2100, and measured again with the KAPA Library Quantification kit. A separate single-read 150-cycle Illumina NextSeq 550 flow cell was used to sequence each immunoSEQ 96-well plate. In the original analysis: Because the immunoSEQ output held only junctional sequences and lacked quality scores, the filtering could not match the filtering applied to full-length reads. Sequences were annotated with PyIR, a Python wrapper for IgBLAST v1.9, and V/J genes and CDR3 were assigned using IMGT germline references. Reads with weak V/J assignments (E-value above 1e-6), missing CDR3, stop codons, out-of-frame junctions, or ambiguous translated residues were removed. V3J clonotypes were defined as sequences sharing the same inferred V gene, J gene, and CDR3 amino acid sequence. The percentage overlap between two repertoires was calculated by dividing the number of shared unique clonotypes by the size of the smaller repertoire. Three approaches were used to assess repertoire richness: RTK rarefaction, the Chao1 estimator, and Recon v2.1 estimates of unobserved clonotypes. Generation probabilities were computed with OLGA for all TCRbeta clonotypes obtained by the gDNA method from several donors. The clones in this table, taken by TCRdb from immuneACCESS, are in-frame only. Not every clone is retained; where verified, under half of the shortfall comes from an unresolved V gene, and the cause of the rest is unknown. V and J calls and clone size follow that table, whereas D and trimming were derived from the DNA. This sample holds about 2.1 million clones; 85% to 95% were observed only once. More than 1.5% of the sample comes from the top ten.

This receptor was obtained from a man aged 18 to 30 in good health. Some clones in this sample may be carry-over from other donors' samples. Rearrangement joined TRBV7-9 to TRBJ2-3, with 9 bases in between that match TRBD2. Sequenced input: naive CD8+ T cells from PBMCs. According to the study, the label for this sample's cell subset or site signals: CD45RA+CCR7+. The CDR3 protein: CASSLNLVGTSKDTQYF. The DNA is TGTGCCAGCAGCTTAAACTTAGTTGGGACTAGCAAAGATACGCAGTATTTT.